The clone carrying this T cell receptor (beta chain) was recorded many times. Its antigen is undetermined. Germline V gives CDR1 WSHSY, CDR2 SAAADI. V gave up 6 bases and J gave up 1 base; unmatched junction bases: 7. CDR3 length equals 17 residues. Then a second PCR, running roughly 7 to 12 cycles, was carried out with a sample-barcoded 5' primer and a J-beta primer mix. A single record per CDR3 protein comes from TCRdb applying MiXCR to the 5' RACE reads. Among some 1.8 million distinct CDR3 sequences listed, approximately 39% were seen once. This sample is drawn from a study of blood T cells in healthy people across ages. General study findings and limits: Roughly linear age-related decline in beta diversity appeared, significant by age 40. It was the long-lived donors that had more naive CD4+ cells and higher diversity than aged donors. Naive T cell percentage by flow cytometry tracked strongly with beta diversity.

Staff drew approximately 9.1 milliliters of peripheral blood from each donor. The V gene is TRBV10-2, the J gene TRBJ2-6; 9 nucleotides agree with TRBD1. Input material: blood. This TCR was sampled from a human donor in good health. The CDR3 region is CASSRGGQGSGANVLTF. CDR3 nucleotides: TGCGCCAGCAGCCGTGGGGGACAGGGATCTGGGGCCAACGTCCTGACTTTC.